A single sample gave rise to the 6 T cell receptor beta chains below, sequenced in a study of blood T cells in healthy people across ages. The authors ran a second PCR of 7 to 11 cycles using a sample-barcoded 5' primer and a J-beta primer mix. TCRdb reanalysed the 5' RACE reads using MiXCR and keeps one entry per CDR3 protein. The repertoire holds 710,000 or so distinct CDR3 sequences, with about 32% as singletons. The material sequenced was blood. The receptors come from a woman over 75 in good health.

Many counts were recorded for this clonotype. The chain recombines TRBV6-1 with TRBJ2-7; D is undetermined. The V and J ends lost 2 bases and 4 bases respectively, with 9 bases between them. Germline CDR1 is MNHNS and CDR2 is SASEGT. The CDR3 contains 13 residues. The CDR3 DNA reads TGTGCCAGCAGTGAAAAGTTGGGTTACGAGCAGTACTTC. Its translation: CASSEKLGYEQYF.

The chain couples TRBV20-1 to TRBJ1-1; perhaps TRBD1 as D (5 bases). V lost 6 bases and J 4 bases, leaving 21 bases between the germline ends. Germline CDR1 DFQATT, CDR2 SNEGSKA (reference sequence). The CDR3 consists of 15 residues. The CDR3 is CSALPETGSGTEAFF. CDR3 bases: TGCAGTGCCCTCCCGGAAACAGGTTCGGGCACTGAAGCTTTCTTT.

This clonotype was recorded many times. The gene calls are TRBV20-1 and TRBJ2-2; TRBD2 matches 10 bases. The CDR3 spans 18 residues. Germline-derived CDR1 and CDR2 are DFQATT and SNEGSKA (reference sequence). V shed 2 bases, J shed 0 bases, and the junction held 9 bases outside the gene matches. The CDR3 loop reads CSARRPLAGAANTGELFF. Here the CDR3 DNA reads TGCAGTGCTAGACGACCTCTAGCGGGGGCCGCGAACACCGGGGAGCTGTTTTTT.

In its sample, this clonotype was seen a few times. A much more abundant neighbour one base away suggests this may be a read error. The V and J genes are TRBV7-2 and TRBJ2-5; the match to TRBD1 covers 7 bases. The end of the DNA is better explained by TRBJ2-1, so the J call may be wrong. The CDR3 is 16 residues long. CDR1 is SGHTA and CDR2 is FQGNSA in the germline V gene. Here the CDR3 DNA reads TGTGCCAGCAGCGACATAATCCGGGACAGACAAGAGACCCAGTTCTTC. This translates into CASSDIIRDRQETQFF.

This clonotype was seen at least ten times. The chain recombines TRBV4-1 with TRBJ2-3; D is unclear. Trimming shortened V by 1 base and J by 3 bases, and 11 bases separated the two germline ends. The CDR3 is 15 residues long. In germline, CDR1 is MGHRA, CDR2 YSYEKL. The CDR3 reads CASSQGMLGTDTQYF. The CDR3 DNA reads TGCGCCAGCAGCCAAGGCATGTTGGGTACAGATACGCAGTATTTT.

The chain carries TRBV27 and TRBJ2-1; unclear D gene. In germline, CDR1 is MNHEY, CDR2 SMNVEV (reference sequence). The CDR3 runs 16 residues. With 6 bases removed from V and 4 bases from J, the gap between germline ends came to 19 bases. CDR3 in amino acids: CASSTAVLPRYNEQFF. CDR3 nucleotides: TGTGCCAGCAGCACCGCCGTTCTACCCCGGTACAATGAGCAGTTCTTC.